Sequencing of this T cell receptor (beta chain) was carried out in a study of blood T cell repertoires in COVID-19. Across the whole study: Italy, Spain and the United States were the sources of the convalescent and acute COVID-19 samples. In each case, the material was cDNA or gDNA derived from T cells, B-cell-depleted T cells, or PBMCs.

Original data processing: Amplification of reference gene primers was used by the study to estimate nucleated cell counts. The data were produced by immunoSEQ multiplex PCR, yet TCRdb's version contains in-frame clones alone and is incomplete. D and trimming were read from the DNA, whereas the V and J calls and clone size are those reported in that table. The table records some 100,000 clones, about 77% of them present only once. This CDR3 contains 16 residues. The germline gives CDR1 SGHNT, CDR2 YYREEE (reference sequence). V shed 4 bases and J shed 9 bases, with 20 bases lying between them. Sequencing was done on a sample of peripheral blood. The source is a man between 70 and 80 years old with active or convalescent COVID-19. The rearrangement uses TRBV5-4 and TRBJ1-6; tentatively, D is TRBD1 (5 bases). This chain's CDR3 is CASSPYDSPFTSPLHF. The CDR3 nucleotides read TGTGCCAGCAGCCCCTACGACAGTCCGTTTACTTCACCCCTCCACTTT.